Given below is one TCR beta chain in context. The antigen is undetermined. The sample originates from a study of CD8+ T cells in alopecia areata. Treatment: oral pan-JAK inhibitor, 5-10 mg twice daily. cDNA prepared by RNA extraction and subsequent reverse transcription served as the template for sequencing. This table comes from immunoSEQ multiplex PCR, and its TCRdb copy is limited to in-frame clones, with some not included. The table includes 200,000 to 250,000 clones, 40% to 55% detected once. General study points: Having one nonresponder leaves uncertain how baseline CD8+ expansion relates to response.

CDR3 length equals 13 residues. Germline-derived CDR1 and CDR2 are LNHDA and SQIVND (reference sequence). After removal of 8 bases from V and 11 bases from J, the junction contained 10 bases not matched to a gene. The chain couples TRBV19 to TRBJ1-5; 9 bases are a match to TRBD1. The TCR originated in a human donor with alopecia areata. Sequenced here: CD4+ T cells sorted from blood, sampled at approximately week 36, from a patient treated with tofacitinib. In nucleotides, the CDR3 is TGTGCCAGTGGAGAACAGGGGGCAGAAGCCCAGCATTTT. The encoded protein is CASGEQGAEAQHF.